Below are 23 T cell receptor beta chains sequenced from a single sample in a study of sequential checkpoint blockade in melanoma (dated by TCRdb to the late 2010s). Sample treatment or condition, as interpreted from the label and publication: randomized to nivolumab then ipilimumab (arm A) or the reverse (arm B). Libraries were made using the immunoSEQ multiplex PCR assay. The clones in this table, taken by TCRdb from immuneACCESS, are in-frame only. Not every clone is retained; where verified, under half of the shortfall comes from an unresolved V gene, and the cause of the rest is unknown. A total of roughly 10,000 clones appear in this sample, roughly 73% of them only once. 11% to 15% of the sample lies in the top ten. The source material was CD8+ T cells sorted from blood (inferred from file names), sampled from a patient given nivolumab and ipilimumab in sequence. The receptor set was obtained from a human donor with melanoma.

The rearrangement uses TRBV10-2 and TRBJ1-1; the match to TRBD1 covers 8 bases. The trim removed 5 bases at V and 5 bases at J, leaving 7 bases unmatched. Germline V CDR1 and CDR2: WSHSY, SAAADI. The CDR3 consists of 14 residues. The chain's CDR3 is CASSMGQEWTEAFF. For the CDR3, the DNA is TGCGCCAGCAGTATGGGACAGGAATGGACTGAAGCTTTCTTT.

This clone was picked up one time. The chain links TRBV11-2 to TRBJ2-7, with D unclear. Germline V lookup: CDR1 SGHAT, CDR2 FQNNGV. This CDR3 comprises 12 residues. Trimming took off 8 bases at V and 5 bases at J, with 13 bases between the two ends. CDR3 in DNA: TGTGCCAGCTCATATATGGGCAACGAGCAGTACTTC. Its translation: CASSYMGNEQYF. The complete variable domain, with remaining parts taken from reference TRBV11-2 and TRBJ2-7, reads EAGVAQSPRYKIIEKRQSVAFWCNPISGHATLYWYQQILGQGPKLLIQFQNNGVVDDSQLPKDRFSAERLKGVDSTLKIQPAKLEDSAVYLCASSYMGNEQYFGPGTRLTVT.

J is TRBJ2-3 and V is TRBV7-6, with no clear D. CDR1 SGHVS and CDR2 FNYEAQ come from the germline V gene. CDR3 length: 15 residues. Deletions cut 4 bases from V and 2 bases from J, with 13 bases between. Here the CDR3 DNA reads TGTGCCAGCAGCTCGATCAGTAGCCCCACAGATACGCAGTATTTT. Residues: CASSSISSPTDTQYF.

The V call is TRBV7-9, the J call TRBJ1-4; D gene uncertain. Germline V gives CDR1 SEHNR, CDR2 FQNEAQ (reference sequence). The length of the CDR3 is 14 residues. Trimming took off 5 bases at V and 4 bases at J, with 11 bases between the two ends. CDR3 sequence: CASSLAGDNEKLFF. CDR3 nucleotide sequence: TGTGCCAGCAGCCTGGCAGGCGATAATGAAAAACTGTTTTTT.

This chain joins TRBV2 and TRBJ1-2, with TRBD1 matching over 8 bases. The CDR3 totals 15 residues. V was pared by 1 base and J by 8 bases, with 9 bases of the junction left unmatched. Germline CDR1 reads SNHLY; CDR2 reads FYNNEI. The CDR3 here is CASSEGGQGAEGYTF. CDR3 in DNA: TGTGCCAGCAGTGAAGGAGGGCAGGGGGCAGAAGGCTACACCTTC.

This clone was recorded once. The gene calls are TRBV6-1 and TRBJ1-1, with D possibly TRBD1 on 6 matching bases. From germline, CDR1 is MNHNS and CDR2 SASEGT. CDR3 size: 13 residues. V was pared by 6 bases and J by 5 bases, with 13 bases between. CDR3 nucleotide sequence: TGTGCCAGCAGAGGGGGGGCGAGAACTGAAGCTTTCTTT. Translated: CASRGGARTEAFF.

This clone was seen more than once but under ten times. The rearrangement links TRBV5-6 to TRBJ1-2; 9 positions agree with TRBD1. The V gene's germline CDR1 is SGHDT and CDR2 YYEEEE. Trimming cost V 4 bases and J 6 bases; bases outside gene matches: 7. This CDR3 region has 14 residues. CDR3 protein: CASSPGQGWDGYTF. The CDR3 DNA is TGTGCCAGCAGCCCTGGACAGGGGTGGGATGGCTACACCTTC.

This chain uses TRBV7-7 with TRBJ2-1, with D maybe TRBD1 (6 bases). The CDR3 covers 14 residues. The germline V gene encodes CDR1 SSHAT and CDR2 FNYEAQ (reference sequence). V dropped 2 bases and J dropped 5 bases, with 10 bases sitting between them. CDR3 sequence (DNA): TGTGCCAGCAGCTTATTCGCAGGGGACAATGAGCAGTTCTTC. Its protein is CASSLFAGDNEQFF.

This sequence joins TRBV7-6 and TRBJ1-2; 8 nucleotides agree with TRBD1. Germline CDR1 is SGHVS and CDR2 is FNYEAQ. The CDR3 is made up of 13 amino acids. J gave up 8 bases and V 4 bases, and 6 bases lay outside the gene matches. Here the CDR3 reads CASSSGQVQGYTF. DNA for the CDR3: TGTGCCAGCAGCTCGGGACAGGTCCAAGGCTACACCTTC.

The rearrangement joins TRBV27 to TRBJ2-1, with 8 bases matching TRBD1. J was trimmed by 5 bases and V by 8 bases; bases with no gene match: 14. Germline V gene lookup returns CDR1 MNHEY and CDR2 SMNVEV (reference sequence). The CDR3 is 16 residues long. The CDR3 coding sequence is TGTGCCAGCGTTCCAGGGGGCTTGGGTTTTAACAATGAGCAGTTCTTC. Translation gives CASVPGGLGFNNEQFF.

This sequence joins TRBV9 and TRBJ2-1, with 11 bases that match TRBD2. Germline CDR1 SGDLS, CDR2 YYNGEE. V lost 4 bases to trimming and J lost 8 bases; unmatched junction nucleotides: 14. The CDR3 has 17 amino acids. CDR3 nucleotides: TGTGCCAGCAGCTCATCAAGAGGTAGCGGGAGGGCCGATGAGCAGTTCTTC. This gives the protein CASSSSRGSGRADEQFF.

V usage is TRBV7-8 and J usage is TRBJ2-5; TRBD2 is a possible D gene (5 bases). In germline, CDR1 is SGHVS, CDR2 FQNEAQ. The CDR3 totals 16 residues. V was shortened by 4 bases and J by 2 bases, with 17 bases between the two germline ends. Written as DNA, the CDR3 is TGTGCCAGCAGCTCTCCTTCGAGGGCATTTCAAGAGACCCAGTACTTC. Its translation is CASSSPSRAFQETQYF.

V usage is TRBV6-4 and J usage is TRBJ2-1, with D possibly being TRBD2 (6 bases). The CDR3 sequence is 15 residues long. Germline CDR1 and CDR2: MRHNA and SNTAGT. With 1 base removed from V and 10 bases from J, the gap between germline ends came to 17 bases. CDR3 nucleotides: TGTGCCAGCAGTGACTTGAGCGACGCGGGGAGGGAGCAGTTCTTC. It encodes CASSDLSDAGREQFF.

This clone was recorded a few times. The CDR3 is CASSRLADLTDTQYF. CDR3 in DNA: TGTGCCAGCAGCCGACTAGCGGATCTCACAGATACGCAGTATTTT. The V call is TRBV6-5, the J call TRBJ2-3; the match to TRBD2 covers 9 bases. Germline-derived CDR1 and CDR2 are MNHEY and SVGAGI. The ends lost 6 bases at V and 2 bases at J; junction bases unmatched: 6. This CDR3 spans 15 amino acids.

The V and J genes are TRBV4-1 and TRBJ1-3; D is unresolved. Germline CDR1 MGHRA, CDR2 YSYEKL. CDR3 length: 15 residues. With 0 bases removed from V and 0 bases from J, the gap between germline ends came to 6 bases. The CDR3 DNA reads TGCGCCAGCAGCCAAGATTTGTACTCTGGAAACACCATATATTTT. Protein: CASSQDLYSGNTIYF.

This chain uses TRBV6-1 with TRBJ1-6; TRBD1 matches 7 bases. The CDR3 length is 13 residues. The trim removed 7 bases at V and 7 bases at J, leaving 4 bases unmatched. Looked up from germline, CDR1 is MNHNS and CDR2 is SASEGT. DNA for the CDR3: TGTGCCAGCACCGGGACAGACAATTCACCCCTCCACTTT. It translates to CASTGTDNSPLHF.

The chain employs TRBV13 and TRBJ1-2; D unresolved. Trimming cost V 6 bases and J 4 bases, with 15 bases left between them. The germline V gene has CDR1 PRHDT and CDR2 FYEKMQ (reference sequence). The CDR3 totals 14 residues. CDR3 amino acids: CASRGLSAGYGYTF. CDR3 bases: TGTGCCAGCAGGGGTTTGTCTGCAGGCTATGGCTACACCTTC.

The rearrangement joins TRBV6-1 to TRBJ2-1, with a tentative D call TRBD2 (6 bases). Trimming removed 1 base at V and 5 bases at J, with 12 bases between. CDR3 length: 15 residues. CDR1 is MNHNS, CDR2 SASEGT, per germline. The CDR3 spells CASSEDWGEHNEQFF. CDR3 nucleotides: TGTGCCAGCAGTGAAGACTGGGGGGAACACAATGAGCAGTTCTTC.

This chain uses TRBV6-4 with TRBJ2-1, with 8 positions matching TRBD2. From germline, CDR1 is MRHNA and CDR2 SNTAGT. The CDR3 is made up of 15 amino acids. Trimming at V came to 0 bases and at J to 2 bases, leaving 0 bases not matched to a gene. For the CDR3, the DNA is TGTGCCAGCAGTGACTCAGCGGGAGCCTACAATGAGCAGTTCTTC. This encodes CASSDSAGAYNEQFF.

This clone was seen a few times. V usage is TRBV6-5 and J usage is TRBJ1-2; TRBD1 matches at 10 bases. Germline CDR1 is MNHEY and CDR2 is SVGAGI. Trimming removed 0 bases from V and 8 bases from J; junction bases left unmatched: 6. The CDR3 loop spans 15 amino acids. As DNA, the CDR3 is TGTGCCAGCAGTTACTCGATTGGGACAGGGGAAGGCTACACCTTC. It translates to CASSYSIGTGEGYTF.

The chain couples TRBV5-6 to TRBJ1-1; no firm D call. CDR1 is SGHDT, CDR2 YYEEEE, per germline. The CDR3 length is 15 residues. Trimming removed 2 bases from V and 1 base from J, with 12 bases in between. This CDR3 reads CASSLEQRENTEAFF. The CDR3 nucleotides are TGTGCCAGCAGCTTAGAACAGAGGGAGAACACTGAAGCTTTCTTT.

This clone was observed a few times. Here the CDR3 DNA reads TGTGCCAGTAGTATCGGGAACACTGAAGCTTTCTTT. This translates into CASSIGNTEAFF. The chain links TRBV19 to TRBJ1-1; D remains unclear. Germline-derived CDR1 and CDR2 are LNHDA and SQIVND (reference sequence). V gave up 3 bases and J gave up 1 base, with 3 bases separating them. The CDR3 is made up of 12 amino acids.

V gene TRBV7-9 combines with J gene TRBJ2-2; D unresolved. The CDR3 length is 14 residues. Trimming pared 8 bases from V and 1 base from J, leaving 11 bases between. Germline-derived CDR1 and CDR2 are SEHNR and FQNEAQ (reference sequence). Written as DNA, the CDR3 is TGTGCCAGCCCCTACCAGGAGAACACCGGGGAGCTGTTTTTT. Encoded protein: CASPYQENTGELFF. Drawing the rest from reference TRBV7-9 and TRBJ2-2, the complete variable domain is DTGVSQNPRHKITKRGQNVTFRCDPISEHNRLYWYRQTLGQGPEFLTYFQNEAQLEKSRLLSDRFSAERPKGSFSTLEIQRTEQGDSAMYLCASPYQENTGELFFGEGSRLTVL.